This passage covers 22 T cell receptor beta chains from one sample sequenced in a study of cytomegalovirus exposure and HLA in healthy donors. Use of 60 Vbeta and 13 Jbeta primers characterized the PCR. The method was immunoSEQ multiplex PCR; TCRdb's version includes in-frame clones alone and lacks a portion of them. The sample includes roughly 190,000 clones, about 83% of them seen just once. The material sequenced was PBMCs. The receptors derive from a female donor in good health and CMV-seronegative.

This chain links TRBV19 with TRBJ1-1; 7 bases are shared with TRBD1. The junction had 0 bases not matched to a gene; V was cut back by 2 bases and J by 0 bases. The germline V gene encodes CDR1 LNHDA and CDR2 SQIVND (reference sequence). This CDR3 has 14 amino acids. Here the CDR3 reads CASSITGVNTEAFF. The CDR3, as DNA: TGTGCCAGTAGTATAACAGGGGTGAACACTGAAGCTTTCTTT.

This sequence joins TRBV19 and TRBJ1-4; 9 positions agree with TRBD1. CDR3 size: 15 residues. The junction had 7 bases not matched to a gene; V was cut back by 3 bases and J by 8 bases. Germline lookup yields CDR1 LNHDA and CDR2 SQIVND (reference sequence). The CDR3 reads CASSMRSGTGEKLFF. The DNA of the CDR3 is TGTGCCAGTAGTATGAGGTCCGGGACAGGGGAAAAACTGTTTTTT.

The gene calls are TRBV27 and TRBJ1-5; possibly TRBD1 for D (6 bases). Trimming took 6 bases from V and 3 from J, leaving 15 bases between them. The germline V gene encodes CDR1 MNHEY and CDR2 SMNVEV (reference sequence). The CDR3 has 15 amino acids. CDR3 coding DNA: TGTGCCAGCAGCCTGACGGACAGTCTCAATCAGCCCCAGCATTTT. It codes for CASSLTDSLNQPQHF.

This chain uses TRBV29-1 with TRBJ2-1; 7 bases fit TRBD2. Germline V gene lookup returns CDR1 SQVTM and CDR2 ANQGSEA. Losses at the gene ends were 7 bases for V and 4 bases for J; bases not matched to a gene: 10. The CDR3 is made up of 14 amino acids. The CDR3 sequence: CSGSGPSRYNEQFF. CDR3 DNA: TGCAGCGGTAGCGGGCCCAGCCGATACAATGAGCAGTTCTTC.

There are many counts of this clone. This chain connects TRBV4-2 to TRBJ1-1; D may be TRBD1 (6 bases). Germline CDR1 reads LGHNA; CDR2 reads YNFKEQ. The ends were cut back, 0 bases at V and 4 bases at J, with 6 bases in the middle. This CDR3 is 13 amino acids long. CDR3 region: CASSQEGATEAFF. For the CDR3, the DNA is TGTGCCAGCAGCCAAGAGGGGGCCACTGAAGCTTTCTTT.

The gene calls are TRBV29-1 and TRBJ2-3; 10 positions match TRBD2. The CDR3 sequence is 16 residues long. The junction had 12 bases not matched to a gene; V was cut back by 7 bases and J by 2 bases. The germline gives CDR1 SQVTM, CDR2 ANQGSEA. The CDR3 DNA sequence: TGCAGCGCATCCTCCGGACTAGCGGAAGCCACAGATACGCAGTATTTT. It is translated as CSASSGLAEATDTQYF.

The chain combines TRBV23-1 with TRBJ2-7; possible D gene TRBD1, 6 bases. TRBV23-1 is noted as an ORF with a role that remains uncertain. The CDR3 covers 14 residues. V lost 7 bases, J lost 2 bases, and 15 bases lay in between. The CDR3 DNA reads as TGCGCCAGCACCTACAGGGCTTTAGCCTACGAGCAGTACTTC. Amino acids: CASTYRALAYEQYF.

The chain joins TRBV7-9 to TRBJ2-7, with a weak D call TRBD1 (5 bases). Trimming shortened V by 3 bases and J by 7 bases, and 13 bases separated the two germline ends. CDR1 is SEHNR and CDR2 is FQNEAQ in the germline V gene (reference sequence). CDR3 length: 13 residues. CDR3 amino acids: CASSFTGAGEQYF. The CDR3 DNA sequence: TGTGCCAGCAGCTTTACTGGGGCCGGGGAGCAGTACTTC.

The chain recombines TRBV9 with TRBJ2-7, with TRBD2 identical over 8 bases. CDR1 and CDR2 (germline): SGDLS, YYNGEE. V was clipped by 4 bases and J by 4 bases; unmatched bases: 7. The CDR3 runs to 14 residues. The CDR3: CASSFSGGPYEQYF. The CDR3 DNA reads TGTGCCAGCAGCTTTTCGGGGGGGCCTTACGAGCAGTACTTC.

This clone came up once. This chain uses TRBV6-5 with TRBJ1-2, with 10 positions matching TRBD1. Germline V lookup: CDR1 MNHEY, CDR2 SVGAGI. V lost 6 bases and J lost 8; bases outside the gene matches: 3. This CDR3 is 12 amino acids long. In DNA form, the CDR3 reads TGTGCCAGCAGCCCGGGACAGGGGGGCTACACCTTC. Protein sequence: CASSPGQGGYTF.

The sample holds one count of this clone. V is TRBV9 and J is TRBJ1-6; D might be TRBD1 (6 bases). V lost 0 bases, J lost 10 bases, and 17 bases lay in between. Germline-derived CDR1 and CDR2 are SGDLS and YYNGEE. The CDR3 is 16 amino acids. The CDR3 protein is CASSVATGRGRSPLHF. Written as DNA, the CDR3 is TGTGCCAGCAGCGTAGCTACGGGCAGGGGTCGGTCACCCCTCCACTTT.

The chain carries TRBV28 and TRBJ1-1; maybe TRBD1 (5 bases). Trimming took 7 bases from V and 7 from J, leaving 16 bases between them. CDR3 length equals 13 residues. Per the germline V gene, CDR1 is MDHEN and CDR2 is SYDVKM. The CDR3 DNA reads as TGTGCCAGCACCAGGGTAAGGAATCGTGAAGCTTTCTTT. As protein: CASTRVRNREAFF.

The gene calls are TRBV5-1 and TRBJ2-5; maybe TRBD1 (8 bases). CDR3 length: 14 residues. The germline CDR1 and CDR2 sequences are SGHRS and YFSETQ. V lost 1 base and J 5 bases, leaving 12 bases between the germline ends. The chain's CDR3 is CASSLTGGDETQYF. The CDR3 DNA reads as TGCGCCAGCAGCTTGACAGGGGGGGATGAGACCCAGTACTTC.

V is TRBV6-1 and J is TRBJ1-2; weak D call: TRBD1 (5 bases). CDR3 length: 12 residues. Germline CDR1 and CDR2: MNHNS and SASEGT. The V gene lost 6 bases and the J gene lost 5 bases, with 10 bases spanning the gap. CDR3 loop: CASRDTAYGYTF. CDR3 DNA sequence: TGTGCCAGCAGGGACACGGCTTATGGCTACACCTTC.

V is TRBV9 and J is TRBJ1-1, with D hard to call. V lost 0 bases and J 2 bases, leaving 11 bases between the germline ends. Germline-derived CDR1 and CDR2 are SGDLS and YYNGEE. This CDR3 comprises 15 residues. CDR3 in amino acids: CASSVVRQDNTEAFF. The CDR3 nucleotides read TGTGCCAGCAGCGTAGTAAGGCAGGATAACACTGAAGCTTTCTTT.

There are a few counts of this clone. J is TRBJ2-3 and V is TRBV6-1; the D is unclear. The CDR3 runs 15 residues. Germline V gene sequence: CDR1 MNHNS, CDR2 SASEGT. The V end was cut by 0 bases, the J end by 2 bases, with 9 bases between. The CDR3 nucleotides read TGTGCCAGCAGTGAAGCTATAGCAGCCACAGATACGCAGTATTTT. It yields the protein CASSEAIAATDTQYF.

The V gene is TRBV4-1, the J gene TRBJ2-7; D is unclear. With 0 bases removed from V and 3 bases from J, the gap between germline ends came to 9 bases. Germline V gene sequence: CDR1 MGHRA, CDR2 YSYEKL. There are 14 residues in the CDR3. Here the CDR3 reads CASSQDRTNYEQYF. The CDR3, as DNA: TGCGCCAGCAGCCAAGACAGAACAAACTACGAGCAGTACTTC.

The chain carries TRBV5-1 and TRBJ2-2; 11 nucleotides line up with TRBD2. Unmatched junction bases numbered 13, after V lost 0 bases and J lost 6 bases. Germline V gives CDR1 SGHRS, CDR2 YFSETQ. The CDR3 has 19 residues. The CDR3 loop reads CASSLDPLDHSGGAGELFF. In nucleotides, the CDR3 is TGCGCCAGCAGCTTGGACCCCCTAGACCATAGCGGGGGGGCCGGGGAGCTGTTTTTT. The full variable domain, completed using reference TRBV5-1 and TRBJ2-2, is KAGVTQTPRYLIKTRGQQVTLSCSPISGHRSVSWYQQTPGQGLQFLFEYFSETQRNKGNFPGRFSGRQFSNSRSEMNVSTLELGDSALYLCASSLDPLDHSGGAGELFFGEGSRLTVL.

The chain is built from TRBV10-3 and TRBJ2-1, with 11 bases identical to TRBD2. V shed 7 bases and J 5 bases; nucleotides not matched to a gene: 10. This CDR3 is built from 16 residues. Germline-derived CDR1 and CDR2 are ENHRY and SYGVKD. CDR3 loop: CAIKRVAGGQDNEQFF. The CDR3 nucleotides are TGTGCCATCAAAAGGGTAGCGGGGGGGCAGGACAATGAGCAGTTCTTC.

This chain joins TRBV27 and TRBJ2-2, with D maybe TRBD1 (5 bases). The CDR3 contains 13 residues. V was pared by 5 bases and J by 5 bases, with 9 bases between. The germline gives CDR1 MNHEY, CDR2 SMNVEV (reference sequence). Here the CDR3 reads CASSPTVTGELFF. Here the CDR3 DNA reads TGTGCCAGCAGTCCGACAGTAACCGGGGAGCTGTTTTTT.

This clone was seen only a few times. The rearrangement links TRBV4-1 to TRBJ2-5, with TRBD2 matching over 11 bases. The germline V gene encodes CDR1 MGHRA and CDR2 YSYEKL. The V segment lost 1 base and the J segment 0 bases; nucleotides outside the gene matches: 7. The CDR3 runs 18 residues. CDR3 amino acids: CASSQGVAGGRNQETQYF. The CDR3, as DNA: TGCGCCAGCAGCCAAGGGGTAGCGGGGGGGCGAAACCAAGAGACCCAGTACTTC.

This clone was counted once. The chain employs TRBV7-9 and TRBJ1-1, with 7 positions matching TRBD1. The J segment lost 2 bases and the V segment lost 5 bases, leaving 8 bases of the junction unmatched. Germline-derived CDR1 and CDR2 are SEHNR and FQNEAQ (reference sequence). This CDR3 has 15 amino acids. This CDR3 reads CASSLTGDPNTEAFF. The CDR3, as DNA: TGTGCCAGCAGCCTCACAGGGGATCCCAACACTGAAGCTTTCTTT.